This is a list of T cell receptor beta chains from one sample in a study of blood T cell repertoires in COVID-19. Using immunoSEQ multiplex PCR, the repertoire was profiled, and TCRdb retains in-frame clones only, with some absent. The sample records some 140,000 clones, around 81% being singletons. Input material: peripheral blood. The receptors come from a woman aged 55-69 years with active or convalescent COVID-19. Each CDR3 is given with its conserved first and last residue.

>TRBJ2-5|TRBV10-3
CATGTSGAVTQYF
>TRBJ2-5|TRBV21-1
CASSSWTGAYQETQYF
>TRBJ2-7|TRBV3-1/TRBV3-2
CASSQELAVSYEQYF
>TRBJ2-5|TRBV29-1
CSVSGTGEETQYF
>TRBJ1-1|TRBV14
CASSPFRGLNTEAFF
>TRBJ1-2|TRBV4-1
CASSQVTRTYGYTF
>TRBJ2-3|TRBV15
CATSSMRGGPADTQYF
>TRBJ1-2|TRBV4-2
CASSPLRYRTNYGYTF
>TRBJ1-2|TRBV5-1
CASSVQGAYGYTF
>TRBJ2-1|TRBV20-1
CSASGSTGEWFNEQFF
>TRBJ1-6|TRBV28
CASSWGDRDESPLHF